The 5 T cell receptor beta chains below come from one sample, sequenced in a study of B cell selection in AIRE deficiency (dated by TCRdb to about 2019). CD4+CD25hiCD127low/negative cells were sorted as the regulatory T cell population. Library generation was performed with the immunoSEQ multiplex PCR assay. TCRdb retrieved this table from immuneACCESS and kept in-frame rearrangements only. Not all clones are present; in checked studies, unresolved V genes account for under half, and no reason is known for the remainder. For this sample the table gives about 22,000 clones, of which about 95% were detected only once. Roughly 2% of the sample is held by the ten biggest clonotypes. The sample was Tregs sorted from PBMCs. These TCRs come from a human donor with AIRE deficiency.

J is TRBJ1-1 and V is TRBV29-1, with 7 bases that match TRBD1. This CDR3 comprises 15 residues. V was pared by 5 bases and J by 1 base, with 10 bases of the junction left unmatched. In germline, CDR1 is SQVTM, CDR2 ANQGSEA. The DNA of the CDR3 is TGCAGCGTTACAGGGTGGGACAGATCGAACACTGAAGCTTTCTTT. This gives the protein CSVTGWDRSNTEAFF.

The chain links TRBV5-4 to TRBJ2-5; 10 bases line up with TRBD2. V shed 4 bases, J shed 4 bases, and the junction held 22 bases outside the gene matches. The germline V gene encodes CDR1 SGHNT and CDR2 YYREEE (reference sequence). The CDR3 loop spans 20 amino acids. CDR3 DNA: TGTGCCAGCAGCGTCCTGAGGGGACTAGCGAGCCCAAAAGGAGGAGAGACCCAGTACTTC. It translates to CASSVLRGLASPKGGETQYF.

V gene TRBV11-1 combines with J gene TRBJ1-1; possible D gene TRBD1, 5 bases. The germline V and J ends were trimmed by 8 bases and 5 bases, with 15 bases remaining between them. Germline lookup yields CDR1 SGHAT and CDR2 FQDESV (reference sequence). This CDR3 has 13 residues. Here the CDR3 reads CASAGALRTEAFF. The CDR3 coding sequence is TGTGCCAGCGCCGGGGCCTTGAGAACTGAAGCTTTCTTT.

This clone was seen just once. This chain uses TRBV7-9 with TRBJ2-1; TRBD2 might be the D (5 bases). The CDR3 extends over 15 amino acids. CDR1 and CDR2 (germline): SEHNR, FQNEAQ (reference sequence). Between the trimmed V and J ends, which lost 5 bases and 6 bases, there was a span of 17 bases. CDR3 sequence reads: CASSRDEAWANEQFF. In nucleotides, the CDR3 is TGTGCCAGCAGCCGGGATGAGGCTTGGGCCAATGAGCAGTTCTTC.

The rearrangement uses TRBV9 and TRBJ2-2; D remains unclear. The V gene lost 2 bases and the J gene lost 7 bases, with 6 bases spanning the gap. This CDR3 spans 12 amino acids. Germline V gene lookup returns CDR1 SGDLS and CDR2 YYNGEE. The CDR3 DNA follows: TGTGCCAGCAGCGTTTACAGCGGGGAGCTGTTTTTT. This sequence encodes CASSVYSGELFF.